This T cell receptor beta chain stems from a study of T cell changes during pregnancy in multiple sclerosis. This clone was seen only once. The V gene lost 6 bases and the J gene lost 1 base, with 11 bases spanning the gap. Germline assignment: CDR1 SGHNT and CDR2 YYREEE (reference sequence). The CDR3 loop spans 14 amino acids. Assay used: immunoSEQ multiplex PCR; TCRdb lists only in-frame clones, some missing. The sample holds about 50,000 clones, 80% to 95% seen once. J is TRBJ2-4 and V is TRBV5-4; TRBD1 might be the D (6 bases). The sample here was CD4+ T cells from peripheral blood mononuclear cells, taken in the third trimester of pregnancy. The clonotype originates from a female donor with multiple sclerosis, enrolled in a pregnancy study. For the CDR3, the DNA is TGTGCCAGCACCATACAGGGTGCCAAAAACATTCAGTACTTC. This gives the protein CASTIQGAKNIQYF.